This T cell receptor beta chain was recorded in a study of blood T cell repertoires in COVID-19. Overall study: Donors in the United States, Italy and Spain gave samples during acute or convalescent COVID-19. PBMCs, B-cell-depleted T cells, or T cells provided the cDNA or gDNA that made up the material.

Original processing notes: The authors estimated nucleated cell counts from reference gene primer amplification. The table came from immunoSEQ multiplex PCR; TCRdb's copy has only in-frame clones and leaves some out. V and J calls and clone size are given by that table; D and trimming were obtained from the DNA. This sample yields 60,000 to 65,000 clones, of which about 70% are seen a single time; approximately 5.6% belongs to the top ten. This clone was seen repeatedly, ten times or more. There are 14 residues in the CDR3. V was cut by 6 bases and J by 3 bases, with 11 bases left in between. Germline loops: CDR1 MNHEY, CDR2 SVGAGI.

This receptor was obtained from a human donor in a cohort sampled during active COVID-19. This chain joins TRBV6-5 and TRBJ2-2; D is perhaps TRBD1 (5 bases). Sequencing used peripheral blood. In nucleotides, the CDR3 is TGTGCCAGCAGGATTGGGGCGGACACCGGGGAGCTGTTTTTT. Translating it yields CASRIGADTGELFF.